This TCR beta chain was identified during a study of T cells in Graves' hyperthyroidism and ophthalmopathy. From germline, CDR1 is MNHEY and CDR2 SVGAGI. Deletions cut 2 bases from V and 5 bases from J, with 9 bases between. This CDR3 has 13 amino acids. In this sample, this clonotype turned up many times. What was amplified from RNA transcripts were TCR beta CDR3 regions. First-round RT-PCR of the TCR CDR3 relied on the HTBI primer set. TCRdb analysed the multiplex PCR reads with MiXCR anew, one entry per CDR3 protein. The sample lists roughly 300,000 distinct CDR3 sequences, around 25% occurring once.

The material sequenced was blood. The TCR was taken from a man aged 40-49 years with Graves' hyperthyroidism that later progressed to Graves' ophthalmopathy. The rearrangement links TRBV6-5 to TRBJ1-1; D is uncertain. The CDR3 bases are TGTGCCAGCAGTTACGAGGGTGGGACTGAAGCTTTCTTT. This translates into CASSYEGGTEAFF.